Listed below are T cell receptor beta chains from one sample, sequenced in a study of T cells in Graves' hyperthyroidism and ophthalmopathy. TCRdb ran MiXCR on the multiplex PCR reads and lists one entry per CDR3 protein. The table has around 560,000 distinct CDR3 sequences, roughly 17% seen once. The sequenced sample was blood. The receptor set was obtained from a woman younger than 30 with Graves' hyperthyroidism. Both conserved end residues are part of each CDR3. The D gene is left open where the match is weak. A row's size may be missing; if present it is once, few, many or a size class.

TGTGCCATCAGTGACCGGCCTTCCGACTACGAGCAGTACTTC | CAISDRPSDYEQYF | TRBJ2-7 | few | TRBV2 | -
TGTGCCAGCAGCCCTTCGGTTGGTAGCGGCTACGAGCAGTACTTC | CASSPSVGSGYEQYF | TRBJ2-7 | many | TRBV7-2 | -
TGCAGCGTTGAAGAGGGACTAGTCTCTTACAATGAGCAGTACTTC | CSVEEGLVSYNEQYF | TRBJ2-7 | - | TRBV29-1 | TRBD2
TGTGCCAGTAGTGGGACTAGCGGCACAGATACGCAGTATTTT | CASSGTSGTDTQYF | TRBJ2-3 | many | TRBV19 | TRBD2
TGCGCCAGCAGCCAACCAACACAGGGGGCGCGTTATAACATTCAGTACTTC | CASSQPTQGARYNIQYF | TRBJ2-4 | - | TRBV4-1 | TRBD1
TGTGCCAGCAGCTTAGGCGGACAGGGTATCCGCACTGAAGCTTTCTTT | CASSLGGQGIRTEAFF | TRBJ1-1 | many | TRBV7-8 | TRBD1
TGTGCCAGCAGTCCAGAATTGACAGGAGGCTATGGCTACACCTTC | CASSPELTGGYGYTF | TRBJ1-2 | few | TRBV11-1 | -
TGTGCCAGCAGTGGACTAGGGTCTGGCTATGGCTACACCTTC | CASSGLGSGYGYTF | TRBJ1-2 | many | TRBV6-1 | -
TGTGCCAGCAGCTTCCGTATACAGGGCTCCTACAATGAGCAGTTCTTC | CASSFRIQGSYNEQFF | TRBJ2-1 | - | TRBV7-6 | -
TGTGCCAGCAGCGTGGGACCCCGAACGACCAGCACAGATACGCAGTATTTT | CASSVGPRTTSTDTQYF | TRBJ2-3 | - | TRBV9 | -
TGTGCCAGCAGGAATAGCGGGGGGGTTTCGGGGAATGAGCAGTTCTTC | CASRNSGGVSGNEQFF | TRBJ2-1 | many | TRBV7-9 | TRBD2
TGTGCCACCAGCAGAGGGGCGGGATGGAATGAGCAGTTCTTC | CATSRGAGWNEQFF | TRBJ2-1 | few | TRBV15 | -
TGCGCCAGCAGTGACATCTCCTACGAGCAGTACTTC | CASSDISYEQYF | TRBJ2-7 | many | TRBV10-1 | -
TGTGCCAGCAGGGTTGCCGGGACTAGCTACGAGCAGTACTTC | CASRVAGTSYEQYF | TRBJ2-7 | few | TRBV12-3/TRBV12-4 | TRBD2
TGTGCCTGCCCGGGACAGGGGACGGACGAGCAGTACTTC | CACPGQGTDEQYF | TRBJ2-7 | - | TRBV30 | TRBD1
TGTGCCAGCTCGGTGGGGAACTACGAGCAGTACTTC | CASSVGNYEQYF | TRBJ2-7 | few | TRBV18 | -
TGTGCCAGCAGTGAAGTAGGCCGCAGCTCCTACAATGAGCAGTTCTTC | CASSEVGRSSYNEQFF | TRBJ2-1 | few | TRBV2 | -
TGTGCCAGTAGTATCACGACAGGCGGTATCTATGAGCAGTTCTTC | CASSITTGGIYEQFF | TRBJ2-1 | once | TRBV19 | -
TGCGCCAGCAAGAAGGTCACAGGGGGAGAGAACACTGAAGCTTTCTTT | CASKKVTGGENTEAFF | TRBJ1-1 | many | TRBV5-1 | TRBD1
TGTGCCAGCAGTCCCCGGCGGTTAGCGGGGGGCGTCAATGAGCAGTTCTTC | CASSPRRLAGGVNEQFF | TRBJ2-1 | few | TRBV12-3/TRBV12-4 | TRBD2
TGTGCCAGCAGTTTAGGGGGGGATAATTCACCCCTCCACTTT | CASSLGGDNSPLHF | TRBJ1-6 | many | TRBV12-3/TRBV12-4 | -
TGTGCCAGCAGCCTTTTCATGATGAACACTGAAGCTTTCTTT | CASSLFMMNTEAFF | TRBJ1-1 | many | TRBV12-3/TRBV12-4 | -
TGTGCCTGGAAGAGGGCAGGGGGCCAGTTCTTC | CAWKRAGGQFF | TRBJ2-1 | many | TRBV30 | TRBD1
TGTGCCAGCAGCCCCACCGGGACAGGGTATAACCAGCCCCAGCATTTT | CASSPTGTGYNQPQHF | TRBJ1-5 | many | TRBV6-2/TRBV6-3 | TRBD1
TGTGCCAGCTCACCACCGACCGGACAGGGCGGTGGCTACACCTTC | CASSPPTGQGGGYTF | TRBJ1-2 | many | TRBV18 | TRBD1
TGTGCCAGCAGACCACTCGCAGAATTTCTGAACACTGAAGCTTTCTTT | CASRPLAEFLNTEAFF | TRBJ1-1 | few | TRBV6-1 | -
TGTGCCAGCAGTTACCTCTCGGGGTCTACTAGCACAGATACGCAGTATTTT | CASSYLSGSTSTDTQYF | TRBJ2-3 | few | TRBV6-5 | -
TGCAGTGCTAGCCGAGCTTCAGCTGGCGGGAGGAGTGAGCAGTTCTTC | CSASRASAGGRSEQFF | TRBJ2-1 | many | TRBV20-1 | TRBD2
TGTGCCAGCAGTGAGACGGGGAACTATGGCTACACCTTC | CASSETGNYGYTF | TRBJ1-2 | - | TRBV6-1 | -
TGTGCCAGCGCGTTGGGCAGTAGCGGACCCTACGAGCAGTACTTC | CASALGSSGPYEQYF | TRBJ2-7 | many | TRBV12-3/TRBV12-4 | -
TGTGCCAGCAGCTTAGCGCGGGGTGATGAGCAGTTCTTC | CASSLARGDEQFF | TRBJ2-1 | many | TRBV7-2 | -
TGTGCCAGCGGACAGGGGGACTATGGCTACACCTTC | CASGQGDYGYTF | TRBJ1-2 | few | TRBV12-3/TRBV12-4 | TRBD1
TGTGCCAGCAGCCAAGTAAAGGGCTACACCTTC | CASSQVKGYTF | TRBJ1-2 | many | TRBV28 | -
TGTGCCAGCAGTAACGACAGGGGTGGCCAAGAGACCCAGTACTTC | CASSNDRGGQETQYF | TRBJ2-5 | many | TRBV7-2 | TRBD1
TGCGCCAGCAGCCAAGATTGGGGCGGGAGGGCTCTCGATGAGCAGTTCTTC | CASSQDWGGRALDEQFF | TRBJ2-1 | - | TRBV4-1 | TRBD2
TGTGCCACCTCGGGAGCGAGAGGGTCGAACACCGGGGAGCTGTTTTTT | CATSGARGSNTGELFF | TRBJ2-2 | - | TRBV24-1 | -
TGTGCCAGCAGGTTGGGGAGGGGACACTATGGCTACACCTTC | CASRLGRGHYGYTF | TRBJ1-2 | few | TRBV6-1 | -
TGTGCCAGCAGTGAAAATTCCCTAGCGGGAGGGCCTGTTACCTACGAGCAGTACTTC | CASSENSLAGGPVTYEQYF | TRBJ2-7 | - | TRBV25-1 | TRBD2
TGTGCCAGCAGTGCGGGACACGCTGAAGCTTTCTTT | CASSAGHAEAFF | TRBJ1-1 | - | TRBV12-3/TRBV12-4 | -
TGTGCCAGCAGCTTTGGGCGGGGTCAAGAGACCCAGTACTTC | CASSFGRGQETQYF | TRBJ2-5 | many | TRBV11-2 | -
TGCGCCAGCAGCCAGGGAACGGGGTCTGGCTACACCTTC | CASSQGTGSGYTF | TRBJ1-2 | - | TRBV5-1 | -
TGTGCCAGCAGGGTGACCGGGACAACGAACACTGAAGCTTTCTTT | CASRVTGTTNTEAFF | TRBJ1-1 | - | TRBV7-9 | -
TGTGCCAGCACCAAGGCGGGAGGGAGTACAGATACGCAGTATTTT | CASTKAGGSTDTQYF | TRBJ2-3 | few | TRBV7-9 | TRBD2
TGTGCCAGCAGCAGGGTCAGCTCCTACGAGCAGTACTTC | CASSRVSSYEQYF | TRBJ2-7 | many | TRBV11-2 | -
TGTGCCAGCAGCTTAGGTTTGGACACTGAAGCTTTCTTT | CASSLGLDTEAFF | TRBJ1-1 | many | TRBV7-9 | -
TGTGCCAGCAGCCGCCGCGGGGGGCAGTCCGATGAGCAGTTCTTC | CASSRRGGQSDEQFF | TRBJ2-1 | many | TRBV6-1 | TRBD2
TGTGCCAGTAGTATGGTGACGATCCGGGGCGGGGAGCTGTTTTTT | CASSMVTIRGGELFF | TRBJ2-2 | - | TRBV19 | -
TGTGCCAGCAGGATGATCGGGACAGGGTACAATGAGCAGTTCTTC | CASRMIGTGYNEQFF | TRBJ2-1 | many | TRBV27 | TRBD1
TGTGCCAGCAGTGAAGTACGTATTGAGCAGTTCTTC | CASSEVRIEQFF | TRBJ2-1 | few | TRBV6-1 | -
TGTGCCAGCAGTTTTCCTCATAACGGGAGGGGGATGGATACGCAGTATTTT | CASSFPHNGRGMDTQYF | TRBJ2-3 | many | TRBV28 | TRBD2